This passage covers 22 T cell receptor beta chains from one sample sequenced in a study of spatial heterogeneity in lung cancer (dated by TCRdb to the late 2010s). General study outcomes and caveats: A correlation was observed between the number of expanded intratumoral alpha and beta TCRs and the tumor nonsynonymous mutation count.

Their antigens are not known. The label giving this sample's time point can be read as: sample taken at primary tumor resection. Library preparation employed 5' RACE. The instrument given in TCRdb is NextSeq 500. TCRdb cleaned the public reads at Q25 with fastp, built clones with MiXCR and kept in-frame beta chains. Each CDR3 protein gets just one entry, which takes the most common genes and DNA from the rows behind it. The sample yields under 15,000 distinct CDR3 sequences; 4.5% to 7% were counted once. The ten top clones hold 11% of the sample. The source was lung tumor tissue, collected at surgery. The receptors were gathered from a female donor with early-stage non-small cell lung cancer.

This clonotype was counted at least ten times. Found in a library prepared for alpha chains, this beta chain is an off-target read, and its abundance has little meaning. The chain employs TRBV28 and TRBJ1-5, with D unresolved. The CDR3 runs to 15 residues. Germline V gives CDR1 MDHEN, CDR2 SYDVKM. The V end was cut by 2 bases, the J end by 6 bases, with 14 bases between. The CDR3 sequence: CASSLPYRFSQPQHF. The CDR3 DNA follows: TGTGCCAGCAGTTTACCGTACAGATTTAGTCAGCCCCAGCATTTT.

This clonotype was recorded many times. With the library built for alpha chains, this beta chain is off target and its frequency is not meaningful. The V call is TRBV5-1, the J call TRBJ1-1, with D tentatively TRBD1 (6 bases). This CDR3 spans 14 amino acids. The germline gives CDR1 SGHRS, CDR2 YFSETQ. The V end was cut by 3 bases, the J end by 4 bases, with 13 bases between. The CDR3 DNA sequence: TGCGCCAGCAGCTGGGGGGCCCCTGGCACTGAAGCTTTCTTT. It codes for CASSWGAPGTEAFF.

This clonotype was counted ten times or more. For a library built for alpha chains, this beta chain is a stray read; little rests on its size. The chain is built from TRBV18 and TRBJ1-3; D possibly corresponds to TRBD1 (5 bases). Germline CDR1 and CDR2: KGHSH and LQKENI. The CDR3 has 13 residues. Trimming took 5 bases from V and 7 from J, leaving 12 bases between them. CDR3 amino acids: CASSSGTRNTIYF. CDR3 nucleotides: TGTGCCAGCTCATCCGGGACGCGCAACACCATATATTTT.

Ten or more counts support this clonotype. This beta chain is a stray read from a library made for alpha chains; its abundance is not meaningful. The V and J genes are TRBV4-2 and TRBJ1-5; D is ambiguous. V shed 5 bases and J shed 5 bases, with 10 bases lying between them. Per germline, CDR1 LGHNA and CDR2 YNFKEQ. The CDR3 loop spans 13 amino acids. CDR3 loop: CASSVFGDQPQHF. CDR3 DNA: TGTGCCAGCAGCGTTTTTGGCGATCAGCCCCAGCATTTT.

This clonotype was recorded at least ten times. This beta chain is off target for a library built for alpha chains, so its abundance means little. CDR3 residues: CASRPLRFSGNEQFF. The CDR3 DNA reads as TGTGCCAGCAGACCCCTCCGGTTTTCAGGGAATGAGCAGTTCTTC. The chain employs TRBV7-9 and TRBJ2-1; tentative D call: TRBD1 (5 bases). Between the trimmed V and J ends, which lost 6 bases and 7 bases, there was a span of 19 bases. This CDR3 has 15 residues. The germline gives CDR1 SEHNR, CDR2 FQNEAQ (reference sequence).

This clonotype showed up many times. This beta chain represents an off-target read in a library built for alpha chains; its size is of limited meaning. J is TRBJ2-2 and V is TRBV25-1, with D tentatively TRBD1 or TRBD2 (6 bases each). The CDR3 runs to 15 residues. V was pared by 1 base and J by 4 bases, with 10 bases between. Germline CDR1 MGHDK, CDR2 SYGVNS. CDR3 sequence: CASSEWGAGTGELFF. For the CDR3, the DNA is TGTGCCAGCAGTGAATGGGGGGCAGGCACCGGGGAGCTGTTTTTT.

Many counts were recorded for this clonotype. Since it is a stray read in a library aimed at alpha chains, this beta chain has a size that is not meaningful. This chain uses TRBV5-5 with TRBJ1-4; 7 bases match TRBD1. The CDR3 is 15 residues long. The trim removed 5 bases at V and 8 bases at J, leaving 12 bases unmatched. The germline V gene encodes CDR1 SGHKS and CDR2 YYEKEE (reference sequence). The CDR3 DNA reads as TGTGCCAGCAGTTACAGGGGTTCAGGCCTGGAAAAACTGTTTTTT. Encoded protein: CASSYRGSGLEKLFF. The whole variable domain, remainder taken from reference TRBV5-5 and TRBJ1-4, is DAGVTQSPTHLIKTRGQQVTLRCSPISGHKSVSWYQQVLGQGPQFIFQYYEKEERGRGNFPDRFSARQFPNYSSELNVNALLLGDSALYLCASSYRGSGLEKLFFGSGTQLSVL.

This clonotype came up many times. This beta chain is a stray read from a library made for alpha chains; its abundance is not meaningful. This sequence joins TRBV9 and TRBJ2-4, with D possibly called TRBD1 or TRBD2 (5 bases each). The CDR3 runs 20 residues. CDR1 SGDLS and CDR2 YYNGEE come from the germline V gene. Between the trimmed V and J ends, which lost 2 bases and 1 base, there was a span of 25 bases. CDR3 sequence reads: CASSVRGELTGSGAKNIQYF. The CDR3 region has the DNA TGTGCCAGCAGCGTTAGGGGAGAGCTTACGGGTTCGGGGGCCAAAAACATTCAGTACTTC.

This clonotype was detected ten times or more. The library was built for alpha chains, so this beta chain is an off-target read and its size means little. The chain employs TRBV20-1 and TRBJ2-3; 7 bases agree with TRBD2. Trimming cost V 3 bases and J 0 bases; bases outside gene matches: 12. The CDR3 consists of 17 residues. Germline CDR1 reads DFQATT; CDR2 reads SNEGSKA (reference sequence). DNA for the CDR3: TGCAGTGCTAGTAGTTGGCGGGGGAGGGTTAGCACAGATACGCAGTATTTT. Protein product: CSASSWRGRVSTDTQYF.

Judged by abundance, this clonotype is medium-sized. This beta chain is off target for a library built for alpha chains, so its abundance means little. This chain uses TRBV4-1 with TRBJ2-3; D call uncertain. This CDR3 is built from 15 residues. Germline CDR1 is MGHRA and CDR2 is YSYEKL. V dropped 1 base and J dropped 8 bases, with 16 bases sitting between them. CDR3 DNA: TGCGCCAGCAGCCAAGTTTATTCTAGACAAGGTACGCAGTATTTT. This codes for CASSQVYSRQGTQYF.

This clonotype has at least ten counts. This beta chain lies outside the target of a library built for alpha chains; its clone size means little. This chain uses TRBV6-5 with TRBJ2-5; 7 bases fit TRBD2. The germline gives CDR1 MNHEY, CDR2 SVGAGI. CDR3 size: 14 residues. V was clipped by 9 bases and J by 1 base; unmatched bases: 8. The CDR3, as DNA: TGTGCCAGTAAGACCCTAGCGGTCCAAGAGACCCAGTACTTC. This codes for CASKTLAVQETQYF.

This clonotype has ten or more counts. This beta chain turned up in a library designed for alpha chains; as an off-target read, its abundance says little. V and J are TRBV18 and TRBJ2-3, with 8 bases fitting TRBD1. There are 15 residues in the CDR3. V shed 3 bases and J 0 bases; nucleotides not matched to a gene: 2. Germline assignment: CDR1 KGHSH and CDR2 LQKENI. CDR3 in DNA: TGTGCCAGCTCACCGTGGACAGGGAGCACAGATACGCAGTATTTT. Translated, it gives CASSPWTGSTDTQYF.

This clonotype was counted ten times or more. This beta chain is a stray read from a library made for alpha chains; its abundance is not meaningful. The chain joins TRBV7-2 to TRBJ2-7; 8 bases are a match to TRBD2. Germline CDR1 is SGHTA and CDR2 is FQGNSA. The V segment lost 5 bases and the J segment 2 bases; nucleotides outside the gene matches: 8. The CDR3 length is 15 residues. The CDR3 reads CASSPVAGLAYEQYF. CDR3 sequence (DNA): TGTGCCAGCAGCCCAGTAGCGGGGTTAGCCTACGAGCAGTACTTC.

The sample holds many counts of this clonotype. A library prepared for alpha chains yielded this beta chain as an off-target read; its size is of little meaning. V gene TRBV5-6 combines with J gene TRBJ1-3; D is possibly TRBD1 (5 bases). This CDR3 contains 15 residues. V was cut by 6 bases and J by 0 bases, with 13 bases left in between. Germline-derived CDR1 and CDR2 are SGHDT and YYEEEE. CDR3 DNA: TGTGCCAGCACCCTGACAGTCCGCTCTGGAAACACCATATATTTT. Translating gives CASTLTVRSGNTIYF.

This clonotype was picked up many times. As an off-target read in a library built for alpha chains, this beta chain has a frequency of little significance. J is TRBJ2-6 and V is TRBV14; 7 nucleotides align to TRBD1. J gave up 0 bases and V 4 bases, and 6 bases lay outside the gene matches. Germline loops: CDR1 SGHDN, CDR2 FVKESK. The CDR3 totals 17 residues. As DNA, the CDR3 is TGTGCCAGCAGCCCCTACAGGGGAATCTCTGGGGCCAACGTCCTGACTTTC. Its protein product is CASSPYRGISGANVLTF.

This clonotype was recorded at least ten times. With the library built for alpha chains, this beta chain is off target and its frequency is not meaningful. V gene TRBV6-1 combines with J gene TRBJ1-5; 7 bases fit TRBD1. Trimming took 4 bases from V and 7 from J; bases not matched to a gene: 7. This CDR3 contains 14 residues. Per germline, CDR1 MNHNS and CDR2 SASEGT. The CDR3 is CASSVRQGGQPQHF. The CDR3 nucleotides are TGTGCCAGCAGTGTTAGACAGGGCGGACAGCCCCAGCATTTT.

This clonotype showed up many times. This beta chain is off target for a library built for alpha chains, so its abundance means little. The chain is built from TRBV11-2 and TRBJ1-1, with a weak D call TRBD1 (5 bases). Germline values: CDR1 SGHAT, CDR2 FQNNGV. Trimming pared 0 bases from V and 3 bases from J, leaving 8 bases between. CDR3 length equals 14 residues. The CDR3 coding sequence is TGTGCCAGCAGCTTAGATCGGGGGGACACTGAAGCTTTCTTT. Residues: CASSLDRGDTEAFF.

Judged by abundance, this clonotype is medium-sized. This beta chain is an off-target read within a library intended for alpha chains, so its frequency means little. The chain uses TRBV20-1 and TRBJ1-1; D might be TRBD1 (5 bases). CDR1 is DFQATT and CDR2 is SNEGSKA in the germline V gene (reference sequence). Deletions cut 6 bases from V and 7 bases from J, with 18 bases between. The CDR3 spans 13 residues. The CDR3 is CSAPRGHGGEAFF. DNA of the CDR3: TGCAGTGCCCCTCGGGGCCACGGTGGTGAAGCTTTCTTT.

Many counts were recorded for this clonotype. As an off-target read in a library built for alpha chains, this beta chain has a frequency of little significance. The rearrangement uses TRBV6-5 and TRBJ1-4; no clear D. Germline CDR1 reads MNHEY; CDR2 reads SVGAGI. V lost 4 bases to trimming and J lost 4 bases, with 10 bases between them. CDR3 size: 14 residues. For the CDR3, the DNA is TGTGCCAGCAGTTTTCGCTCCTTTAATGAAAAACTGTTTTTT. Amino acid sequence: CASSFRSFNEKLFF.

In its sample, this clonotype was seen many times. Since it is a stray read in a library aimed at alpha chains, this beta chain has a size that is not meaningful. The V gene is TRBV19, the J gene TRBJ1-2; D is perhaps TRBD1 (6 bases). In germline, CDR1 is LNHDA, CDR2 SQIVND (reference sequence). The CDR3 covers 15 residues. Between the trimmed V and J ends, which lost 7 bases and 2 bases, there was a span of 17 bases. CDR3 sequence reads: CASKTGPATNYGYTF. Here the CDR3 DNA reads TGTGCCAGTAAGACAGGCCCTGCAACAAACTATGGCTACACCTTC.

This clonotype was counted at least ten times. The size of this beta chain means little, since it is a stray read in a library made for alpha chains. This chain connects TRBV6-2 or TRBV6-3 to TRBJ2-1; TRBD1 matches at 11 bases. This CDR3 has 15 amino acids. The V gene's germline CDR1 is MNHEY and CDR2 SVGEGT. With V trimmed by 6 bases and J by 9 bases, 10 bases remained unmatched. CDR3 sequence (DNA): TGTGCCAGCAGCTGGACAGGGGGCGTTTATAGTGAGCAGTTCTTC. It is translated as CASSWTGGVYSEQFF.

This clonotype was seen repeatedly, ten times or more. A library prepared for alpha chains yielded this beta chain as an off-target read; its size is of little meaning. The chain uses TRBV9 and TRBJ1-4, with 8 positions matching TRBD1. Trimming at V came to 4 bases and at J to 6 bases, leaving 8 bases not matched to a gene. This CDR3 has 15 amino acids. Germline-derived CDR1 and CDR2 are SGDLS and YYNGEE. The CDR3 loop is CASSPMDRVYEKLFF. As DNA, the CDR3 is TGTGCCAGCAGCCCCATGGACAGGGTATATGAAAAACTGTTTTTT.